Below, 24 T cell receptor beta chains from the same sample are listed, as sequenced in a study of blood T cell repertoires in COVID-19. The assay was immunoSEQ multiplex PCR, and TCRdb's table has in-frame clones only and misses some. The data show hundreds of thousands of clones, about 88% seen once. What was sequenced was peripheral blood. The receptors shown here come from a man between 65 and 85 years old with acute or convalescent COVID-19.

The chain carries TRBV6-2 or TRBV6-3 and TRBJ2-5, with 9 bases lining up with TRBD1. CDR1 is MNHEY, CDR2 SVGEGT, per germline. The CDR3 has 15 residues. After removal of 6 bases from V and 4 bases from J, the junction contained 9 bases not matched to a gene. The CDR3 loop is CASSSGQGYGETQYF. CDR3 sequence (DNA): TGTGCCAGCAGCTCTGGACAGGGGTATGGAGAGACCCAGTACTTC.

The gene calls are TRBV5-5 and TRBJ2-1; D is undetermined. V gave up 0 bases and J gave up 0 bases, with 7 bases separating them. Germline-derived CDR1 and CDR2 are SGHKS and YYEKEE (reference sequence). This CDR3 is built from 15 residues. CDR3 residues: CASSLVRSSYNEQFF. The CDR3 DNA sequence: TGTGCCAGCAGCTTGGTGAGGAGCTCCTACAATGAGCAGTTCTTC. The full variable domain, in which reference TRBV5-5 and TRBJ2-1 provide the parts outside the CDR3, is DAGVTQSPTHLIKTRGQQVTLRCSPISGHKSVSWYQQVLGQGPQFIFQYYEKEERGRGNFPDRFSARQFPNYSSELNVNALLLGDSALYLCASSLVRSSYNEQFFGPGTRLTVL.

The rearrangement uses TRBV5-1 and TRBJ1-1; a weak D match, TRBD1 (6 bases). Per germline, CDR1 SGHRS and CDR2 YFSETQ. V lost 3 bases and J 7 bases, leaving 13 bases between the germline ends. The CDR3 is 13 amino acids. CDR3 amino acids: CASSSTGSSEAFF. The CDR3 nucleotides read TGCGCCAGCAGCTCGACAGGTTCTAGTGAAGCTTTCTTT.

The rearrangement joins TRBV4-1 to TRBJ2-1; 12 nucleotides line up with TRBD2. The germline V gene has CDR1 MGHRA and CDR2 YSYEKL. CDR3 length: 17 amino acids. V was pared by 1 base and J by 7 bases, with 8 bases of the junction left unmatched. The CDR3 sequence: CASSQGSSGGALNEQFF. Here the CDR3 DNA reads TGCGCCAGCAGCCAAGGCTCTAGCGGGGGGGCCCTAAATGAGCAGTTCTTC.

A note on this clone: This same CDR3 is encoded by further DNA sequences in the sample. This chain uses TRBV28 with TRBJ2-7; TRBD1 aligns across 7 bases. CDR3 size: 13 residues. After removal of 3 bases from V and 2 bases from J, the junction contained 1 base not matched to a gene. CDR1 is MDHEN, CDR2 SYDVKM, per germline. Written as DNA, the CDR3 is TGTGCCAGCAGTTTGCAGGGGGCCTACGAGCAGTACTTC. Its translation is CASSLQGAYEQYF.

This clone showed up just a few times. The V gene is TRBV28, the J gene TRBJ1-2; tentatively, D is TRBD1 (6 bases). Germline V CDR1 and CDR2: MDHEN, SYDVKM. V gave up 5 bases and J gave up 9 bases, with 16 bases separating them. The CDR3 has 13 amino acids. The CDR3 here is CASSLGYRARYTF. CDR3 nucleotide sequence: TGTGCCAGCAGTCTCGGTTACAGGGCCCGCTACACCTTC.

The V and J genes are TRBV24-1 and TRBJ1-5, with TRBD1 as a possible D gene (5 bases). V was trimmed by 2 bases and J by 12 bases, leaving 13 bases between them. The CDR3 spans 13 residues. CDR1 KGHDR and CDR2 SFDVKD come from the germline V gene. In nucleotides, the CDR3 is TGTGCCACCAGTGATTCCCAGTCCGGACACCAGCATTTT. Its protein is CATSDSQSGHQHF.

Notes on this clone: Additional DNA sequences in this sample encode the identical CDR3. The rearrangement uses TRBV5-1 and TRBJ2-2; TRBD1 matches 9 bases. The ends lost 3 bases at V and 2 bases at J; junction bases unmatched: 2. This CDR3 contains 15 residues. In germline, CDR1 is SGHRS, CDR2 YFSETQ. CDR3 DNA: TGCGCCAGCAGCTCGGGACAGGGCAACACCGGGGAGCTGTTTTTT. This gives the protein CASSSGQGNTGELFF.

V usage is TRBV28 and J usage is TRBJ2-2; 7 positions match TRBD2. The CDR3 runs 16 residues. Unmatched junction bases numbered 9, after V lost 6 bases and J lost 2 bases. The germline V gene has CDR1 MDHEN and CDR2 SYDVKM. This CDR3 is CASRFWEGTNTGELFF. In DNA form, the CDR3 reads TGTGCCAGCAGGTTTTGGGAGGGAACCAACACCGGGGAGCTGTTTTTT.

As regards this clone: Relative to the germline gene, one junction end is altered; a read error may explain this. The gene calls are TRBV30 and TRBJ2-1, with a tentative D call TRBD1 (6 bases). The CDR3 is made up of 10 amino acids. Germline values: CDR1 GTSNPN, CDR2 SVGIG (reference sequence). CDR3 amino acids: CAWGRSEQFF. The CDR3 DNA reads as TGCGCCTGGGGGCGGAGTGAGCAGTTCTTC.

This rearrangement joins TRBV21-1 to TRBJ1-1; the table calls TRBD1, which could not be checked here. TRBV21-1 is a pseudogene. This CDR3 is built from 15 residues. The CDR3 DNA sequence: TGTGCCAGCAGCAAAGGCAACAGGGGCGAATCTAAGGCTTTCTTT. This encodes CASSKGNRGESKAFF.

The genes are TRBV9 and TRBJ1-1; possibly TRBD1 for D (6 bases). V was cut by 0 bases and J by 5 bases, with 14 bases left in between. The CDR3 sequence is 15 residues long. Germline V gene lookup returns CDR1 SGDLS and CDR2 YYNGEE. The chain's CDR3 is CASSVAGGPGTEAFF. The CDR3 DNA sequence: TGTGCCAGCAGCGTAGCGGGGGGGCCGGGAACTGAAGCTTTCTTT.

The rearrangement joins TRBV5-5 to TRBJ1-5, with 7 positions matching TRBD1. V dropped 4 bases and J dropped 7; count of bases not matched to a gene: 14. The CDR3 contains 16 residues. Germline V gives CDR1 SGHKS, CDR2 YYEKEE (reference sequence). CDR3 protein: CASSLSPGTVRQPQHF. The CDR3, as DNA: TGTGCCAGCAGCCTTTCCCCCGGGACAGTTCGGCAGCCCCAGCATTTT.

This chain joins TRBV3-1 (or the pseudogene TRBV3-2) and TRBJ2-2; D is undetermined. V was cut by 1 base and J by 5 bases, with 2 bases left in between. There are 12 residues in the CDR3. Germline V gene sequence: CDR1 LGHDT, CDR2 YNNKEL (reference sequence). CDR3 in amino acids: CASSQATGELFF. The CDR3 region has the DNA TGTGCCAGCAGCCAAGCGACCGGGGAGCTGTTTTTT.

The rearrangement uses TRBV28 and TRBJ2-1; TRBD2 agrees at 15 bases. With V trimmed by 4 bases and J by 7 bases, 8 bases remained unmatched. This CDR3 has 17 residues. CDR1 is MDHEN, CDR2 SYDVKM, per germline. This chain's CDR3 is CASSSLAGLAGGNEQFF. CDR3 nucleotide sequence: TGTGCCAGCAGTTCCCTGGCCGGACTAGCGGGAGGGAATGAGCAGTTCTTC.

The chain uses TRBV28 and TRBJ1-1; tentative D call: TRBD1 (5 bases). V lost 2 bases and J lost 7, with 14 bases in between. CDR3 size: 14 residues. Germline V CDR1 and CDR2: MDHEN, SYDVKM. CDR3 DNA sequence: TGTGCCAGCAGTTTACCGTCTAGGGGAGGTGAAGCTTTCTTT. Translating gives CASSLPSRGGEAFF.

V is TRBV28 and J is TRBJ2-3, with 7 bases lining up with TRBD1. Germline values: CDR1 MDHEN, CDR2 SYDVKM. The CDR3 has 15 residues. Trimming removed 5 bases from V and 4 bases from J; junction bases left unmatched: 9. CDR3 sequence (DNA): TGTGCCAGCAGTAGTAGACAGGGCTGGTCAGATACGCAGTATTTT. This gives the protein CASSSRQGWSDTQYF.

The genes are TRBV7-9 and TRBJ2-1; TRBD1 is a possible D gene (5 bases). Trimming left V 5 bases short and J 7 bases short, with 9 bases between. Germline V gene sequence: CDR1 SEHNR, CDR2 FQNEAQ (reference sequence). The CDR3 has 12 amino acids. CDR3 nucleotide sequence: TGTGCCAGCAGCCCACCAGGGAATGAGCAGTTCTTC. This encodes CASSPPGNEQFF.

The genes are TRBV30 and TRBJ2-1; 15 bases are a match to TRBD2. Per germline, CDR1 GTSNPN and CDR2 SVGIG (reference sequence). This CDR3 is 14 amino acids long. The J segment lost 11 bases and the V segment lost 0 bases, leaving 2 bases of the junction unmatched. The CDR3 sequence is CAWSVGTSGRKQFF. CDR3 in DNA: TGTGCCTGGAGTGTAGGGACTAGCGGGAGGAAGCAGTTCTTC.

The rearrangement links TRBV6-2 or TRBV6-3 to TRBJ2-7; D unresolved. The CDR3 is 16 amino acids. The germline CDR1 and CDR2 sequences are MNHEY and SVGEGT. V shed 1 base and J shed 4 bases, with 17 bases lying between them. CDR3 loop: CASSYLAQFTIYEQYF. Here the CDR3 DNA reads TGTGCCAGCAGTTACTTGGCTCAATTTACGATATACGAGCAGTACTTC.

The rearrangement joins TRBV6-1 to TRBJ2-1; possible D gene TRBD2, 6 bases. Trimming removed 2 bases at V and 8 bases at J, with 19 bases between. The CDR3 length is 16 residues. Germline CDR1 is MNHNS and CDR2 is SASEGT. The CDR3 bases are TGTGCCAGCAGTGAATCGGGGGTGGGGTTAAGGGATGAGCAGTTCTTC. Residues: CASSESGVGLRDEQFF.

V and J are TRBV21-1 and TRBJ2-5; the table names TRBD1, a call not compared with the DNA. TRBV21-1 represents a pseudogene. The CDR3 length is 17 residues. CDR3 sequence reads: CASSKDRDRGHGETQYF. CDR3 nucleotide sequence: TGTGCCAGCAGCAAGGACCGAGACAGGGGGCACGGGGAGACCCAGTACTTC.

CDR3 nucleotides: TGTGCCAGCAGTGGCTGGGGCGACGCTCCGAACACCGGGGAGCTGTTTTTT. Translating it yields CASSGWGDAPNTGELFF. The gene calls are TRBV6-1 and TRBJ2-2; tentatively, D is TRBD1 (5 bases). The ends were cut back, 4 bases at V and 0 bases at J, with 15 bases in the middle. The CDR3 is 17 residues long. The germline CDR1 and CDR2 sequences are MNHNS and SASEGT.

The chain is built from TRBV6-2 or TRBV6-3 and TRBJ1-5; D perhaps matches TRBD1 (6 bases). Between the trimmed V and J ends, which lost 7 bases and 1 base, there was a span of 11 bases. This CDR3 contains 14 residues. Germline V gene sequence: CDR1 MNHEY, CDR2 SVGEGT. DNA for the CDR3: TGTGCCAGCAACCCAGGGGCAAGCAATCAGCCCCAGCATTTT. Encoded protein: CASNPGASNQPQHF.